These 5 T cell receptor beta chains share one sample of origin, sequenced in a study of blood T cell repertoires in COVID-19. Repertoires were generated with immunoSEQ multiplex PCR, while TCRdb's copy carries only in-frame clones and drops some. The data hold approximately 100,000 clones, with more than 70% observed a single time. Input material: peripheral blood. These receptors were obtained from a human donor in a cohort sampled during active COVID-19.

This chain connects TRBV18 to TRBJ2-3, with 9 bases that match TRBD2. The CDR3 length is 15 residues. From germline, CDR1 is KGHSH and CDR2 LQKENI. With V trimmed by 0 bases and J by 4 bases, 2 bases remained unmatched. DNA for the CDR3: TGTGCCAGCTCACCACCTAGCGGGAGTGCAGATACGCAGTATTTT. The encoded protein is CASSPPSGSADTQYF.

This chain uses TRBV7-6 with TRBJ1-5; 10 bases are shared with TRBD1. Germline CDR1 SGHVS, CDR2 FNYEAQ. The CDR3 covers 15 residues. V trimming: 5 bases; J trimming: 5 bases; junction bases outside the gene matches: 6. The CDR3 is CASSAGQGFDQPQHF. In DNA, the CDR3 is TGTGCCAGCAGCGCGGGACAGGGGTTCGATCAGCCCCAGCATTTT.

CDR3 protein: CASSLGSGRLNEQFF. The CDR3 DNA reads as TGTGCCAGCAGCTTAGGTAGCGGGAGACTAAATGAGCAGTTCTTC. The gene calls are TRBV7-9 and TRBJ2-1; TRBD2 matches 9 bases. With 1 base clipped from V and 7 bases from J, the junction kept 5 bases outside the gene matches. The CDR3 spans 15 residues. Germline V gene lookup returns CDR1 SEHNR and CDR2 FQNEAQ (reference sequence).

This clone was counted a single time. In DNA, the CDR3 is TGTGCCAGCAGCGTCGGAGACACTGAAGCTTTCTTT. Translated, it gives CASSVGDTEAFF. V is TRBV9 and J is TRBJ1-1, with D uncertain. The CDR3 covers 12 residues. V lost 2 bases and J lost 3, with 5 bases in between. From germline, CDR1 is SGDLS and CDR2 YYNGEE.

The chain uses TRBV13 and TRBJ2-5; D remains ambiguous. This CDR3 region has 16 residues. V lost 0 bases and J lost 2, with 13 bases in between. Germline CDR1 reads PRHDT; CDR2 reads FYEKMQ (reference sequence). CDR3 sequence (DNA): TGTGCCAGCAGCTTAGGGAGTATCGAAGTACAAGAGACCCAGTACTTC. The encoded protein is CASSLGSIEVQETQYF.